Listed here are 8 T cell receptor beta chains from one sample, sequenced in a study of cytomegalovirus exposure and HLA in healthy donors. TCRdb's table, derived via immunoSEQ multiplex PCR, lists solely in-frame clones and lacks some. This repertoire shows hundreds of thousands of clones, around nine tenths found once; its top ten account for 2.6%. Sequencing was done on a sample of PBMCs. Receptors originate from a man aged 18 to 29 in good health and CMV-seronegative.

The CDR3 region has the DNA TGTGCCATCAGTGAGCTAGCGGGGGGGCCAGAGACCCAGTACTTC. Amino acid sequence: CAISELAGGPETQYF. The chain is built from TRBV10-3 and TRBJ2-5, with 12 positions matching TRBD2. Trimming at V came to 2 bases and at J to 4 bases, leaving 2 bases not matched to a gene. CDR3 length: 15 amino acids. Germline CDR1 ENHRY, CDR2 SYGVKD.

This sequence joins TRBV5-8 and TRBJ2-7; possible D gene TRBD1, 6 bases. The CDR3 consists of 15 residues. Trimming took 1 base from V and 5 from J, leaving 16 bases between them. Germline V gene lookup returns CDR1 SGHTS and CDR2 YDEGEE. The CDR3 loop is CASSLRGTGFNEQYF. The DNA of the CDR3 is TGTGCCAGCAGCTTGAGGGGTACAGGGTTCAACGAGCAGTACTTC.

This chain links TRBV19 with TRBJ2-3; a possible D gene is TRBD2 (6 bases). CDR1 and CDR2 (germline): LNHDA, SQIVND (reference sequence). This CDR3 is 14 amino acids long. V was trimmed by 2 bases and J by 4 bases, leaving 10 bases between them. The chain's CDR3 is CASSILAIADTQYF. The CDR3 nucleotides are TGTGCCAGTAGTATACTAGCGATTGCAGATACGCAGTATTTT.

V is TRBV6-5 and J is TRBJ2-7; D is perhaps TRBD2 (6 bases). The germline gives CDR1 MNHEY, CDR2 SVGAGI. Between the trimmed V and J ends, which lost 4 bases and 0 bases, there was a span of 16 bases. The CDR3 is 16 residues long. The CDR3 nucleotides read TGTGCCAGCAGTTTCACGGGGGAGGCCATCTCCTACGAGCAGTACTTC. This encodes CASSFTGEAISYEQYF.

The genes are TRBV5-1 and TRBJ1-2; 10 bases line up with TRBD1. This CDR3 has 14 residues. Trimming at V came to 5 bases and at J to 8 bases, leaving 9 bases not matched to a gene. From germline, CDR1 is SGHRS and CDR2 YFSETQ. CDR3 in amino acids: CASRLGTGALGYTF. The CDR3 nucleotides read TGCGCCAGCAGACTCGGGACAGGGGCTTTAGGCTACACCTTC.

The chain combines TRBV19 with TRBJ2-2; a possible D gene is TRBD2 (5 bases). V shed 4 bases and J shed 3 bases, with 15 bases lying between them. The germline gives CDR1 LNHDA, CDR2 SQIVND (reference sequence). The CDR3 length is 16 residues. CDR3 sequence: CASSKTDGKYTGELFF. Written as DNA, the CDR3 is TGTGCCAGTAGTAAAACGGACGGGAAGTACACCGGGGAGCTGTTTTTT.

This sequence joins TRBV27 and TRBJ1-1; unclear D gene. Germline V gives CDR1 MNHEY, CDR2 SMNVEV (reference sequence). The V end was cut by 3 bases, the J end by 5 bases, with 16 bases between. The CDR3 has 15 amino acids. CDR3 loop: CASSFGPGSGTEAFF. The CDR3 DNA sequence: TGTGCCAGCAGTTTTGGTCCTGGGAGTGGGACTGAAGCTTTCTTT.

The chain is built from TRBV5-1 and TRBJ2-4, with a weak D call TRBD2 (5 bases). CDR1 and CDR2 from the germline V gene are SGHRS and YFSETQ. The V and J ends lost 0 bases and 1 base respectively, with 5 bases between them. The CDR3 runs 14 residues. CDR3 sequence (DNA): TGCGCCAGCAGCTTGGCGGGGGCCAAAAACATTCAGTACTTC. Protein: CASSLAGAKNIQYF.